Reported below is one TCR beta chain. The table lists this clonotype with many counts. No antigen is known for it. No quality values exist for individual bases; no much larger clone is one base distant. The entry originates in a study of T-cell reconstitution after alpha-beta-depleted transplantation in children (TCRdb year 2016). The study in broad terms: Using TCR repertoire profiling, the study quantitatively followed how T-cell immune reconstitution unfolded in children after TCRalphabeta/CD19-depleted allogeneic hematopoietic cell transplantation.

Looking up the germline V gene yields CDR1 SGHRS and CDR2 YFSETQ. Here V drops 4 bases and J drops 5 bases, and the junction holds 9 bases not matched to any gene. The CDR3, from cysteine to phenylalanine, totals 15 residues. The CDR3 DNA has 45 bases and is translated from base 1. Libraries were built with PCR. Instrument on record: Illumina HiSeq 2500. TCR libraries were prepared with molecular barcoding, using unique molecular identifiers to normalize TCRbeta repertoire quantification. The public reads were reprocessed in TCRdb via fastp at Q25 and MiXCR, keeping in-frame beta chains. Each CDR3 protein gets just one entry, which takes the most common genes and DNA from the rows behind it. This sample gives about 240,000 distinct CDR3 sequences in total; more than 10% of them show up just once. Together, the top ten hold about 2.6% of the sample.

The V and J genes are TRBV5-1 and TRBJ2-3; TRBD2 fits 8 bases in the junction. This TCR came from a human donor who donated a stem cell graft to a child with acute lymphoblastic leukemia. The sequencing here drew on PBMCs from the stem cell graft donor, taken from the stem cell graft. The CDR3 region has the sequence CASSAGTRNVDTQYF. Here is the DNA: TGCGCCAGCAGCGCGGGGACTAGGAATGTAGATACGCAGTATTTT.